This entry lists 25 T cell receptor beta chains sequenced from one sample in a study of CD8+ T cells in alopecia areata. RNA was extracted and reverse transcribed into cDNA as the sequencing template. Repertoires were generated with immunoSEQ multiplex PCR, while TCRdb's copy carries only in-frame clones and drops some. The repertoire holds about 220,000 clones, with under 75% as singletons. Noted treatment: oral pan-JAK inhibitor, 5-10 mg twice daily. The sample in question was CD4+ T cells sorted from blood, obtained at week 4, from a patient treated with tofacitinib. Source of these receptors: a human donor with alopecia areata.

The rearrangement links TRBV29-1 to TRBJ1-1; 7 bases agree with TRBD1. Germline CDR1 and CDR2: SQVTM and ANQGSEA. Trimming took 5 bases from V and 4 from J; bases not matched to a gene: 10. CDR3 length: 14 residues. The CDR3 loop reads CSVNDRAFSTEAFF. CDR3 sequence (DNA): TGCAGCGTTAACGACAGGGCGTTCAGCACTGAAGCTTTCTTT.

This clone was seen more than once but under ten times. The rearrangement joins TRBV10-3 to TRBJ2-7, with 7 bases fitting TRBD1. Looked up from germline, CDR1 is ENHRY and CDR2 is SYGVKD. The V segment lost 6 bases and the J segment 4 bases; nucleotides outside the gene matches: 6. The CDR3 totals 13 residues. In DNA form, the CDR3 reads TGTGCCATCAGCCGGGACAGTAGTTACGAGCAGTACTTC. It encodes CAISRDSSYEQYF.

This chain links TRBV5-1 with TRBJ2-5; D is uncertain. The CDR3 is made up of 14 amino acids. V lost 0 bases to trimming and J lost 1 base, with 7 bases between them. The germline V gene encodes CDR1 SGHRS and CDR2 YFSETQ. The CDR3 protein is CASSLGRIQETQYF. The CDR3, as DNA: TGCGCCAGCAGCTTGGGACGGATCCAAGAGACCCAGTACTTC.

The V gene is TRBV5-4, the J gene TRBJ1-2, with D possibly matching TRBD1 (6 bases). Germline assignment: CDR1 SGHNT and CDR2 YYREEE (reference sequence). This CDR3 has 12 residues. The V gene lost 1 base and the J gene lost 8 bases, with 9 bases spanning the gap. The CDR3 here is CASSLRGDGYTF. The CDR3 nucleotides are TGTGCCAGCAGCTTGAGGGGGGACGGCTACACCTTC.

The chain is built from TRBV29-1 and TRBJ1-4; D gene unclear. Per germline, CDR1 SQVTM and CDR2 ANQGSEA. This CDR3 spans 13 amino acids. V lost 4 bases and J lost 3, with 9 bases in between. The CDR3 loop is CSVGMRANEKLFF. The CDR3 DNA sequence: TGCAGCGTTGGGATGAGAGCTAATGAAAAACTGTTTTTT.

This clone came up a few times. The same CDR3 is also encoded by other DNA sequences in this sample. V gene TRBV29-1 combines with J gene TRBJ1-1; D perhaps matches TRBD1 (5 bases). This CDR3 contains 11 residues. Trimming took off 6 bases at V and 1 base at J, with 6 bases between the two ends. CDR1 and CDR2 (germline): SQVTM, ANQGSEA. The CDR3 loop reads CSVRGNTEAFF. The DNA for the CDR3 is TGCAGCGTAAGGGGGAACACTGAAGCTTTCTTT. Full variable domain (missing parts from reference TRBV29-1 and TRBJ1-1): SAVISQKPSRDICQRGTSLTIQCQVDSQVTMMFWYRQQPGQSLTLIATANQGSEATYESGFVIDKFPISRPNLTFSTLTVSNMSPEDSSIYLCSVRGNTEAFFGQGTRLTVV.

The chain carries TRBV19 and TRBJ1-1; tentative D call: TRBD1 (5 bases). The CDR3 covers 15 residues. Germline CDR1 is LNHDA and CDR2 is SQIVND (reference sequence). Trimming removed 3 bases from V and 1 base from J, with 12 bases in between. Here the CDR3 DNA reads TGTGCCAGTAGTATTCAGGGAATCGGGAACACTGAAGCTTTCTTT. Translated, it gives CASSIQGIGNTEAFF.

This clone has more than one count but fewer than ten. The rearrangement joins TRBV29-1 to TRBJ1-2; 7 bases fit TRBD1. Germline V CDR1 and CDR2: SQVTM, ANQGSEA. The CDR3 is made up of 14 amino acids. The V and J ends lost 4 bases and 2 bases, in that order; junction bases with no gene match: 7. The CDR3 coding sequence is TGCAGCGTTGCCCTTTTGGACAGGAACTATGGCTACACCTTC. It translates to CSVALLDRNYGYTF.

This clone has more than one count but fewer than ten. The V and J genes are TRBV19 and TRBJ1-6; D call uncertain. The CDR3 runs to 12 residues. Trimming took 4 bases from V and 14 from J, leaving 12 bases between them. Germline CDR1 and CDR2: LNHDA and SQIVND (reference sequence). This CDR3 reads CASSTSGSALHF. CDR3 sequence (DNA): TGTGCCAGTAGTACGTCAGGTTCGGCCCTCCACTTT.

About this clone: The junction and the germline gene differ at one end; a read error may be behind it. The rearrangement uses TRBV29-1 and TRBJ1-2; no reliable D call. This CDR3 spans 13 amino acids. CDR1 and CDR2 (germline): SQVTM, ANQGSEA. The CDR3 sequence: CSVDAEKSLSRAF. In DNA form, the CDR3 reads TGCAGCGTTGATGCCGAGAAGTCACTGAGCAGAGCCTTC.

The V gene is TRBV29-1, the J gene TRBJ1-2; TRBD1 is a possible D gene (6 bases). The CDR3 extends over 13 amino acids. Trimming left V 4 bases short and J 8 bases short, with 17 bases between. The germline gives CDR1 SQVTM, CDR2 ANQGSEA. The DNA for the CDR3 is TGCAGCGTTGCTGGTGAGGGGGGACAAGGCTACACCTTC. Residues: CSVAGEGGQGYTF.

V usage is TRBV5-4 and J usage is TRBJ1-5; maybe TRBD1 (5 bases). The germline V gene encodes CDR1 SGHNT and CDR2 YYREEE (reference sequence). V shed 4 bases and J shed 5 bases, with 13 bases lying between them. The CDR3 covers 14 residues. CDR3 in amino acids: CASSNAGLDQPQHF. The CDR3 DNA sequence: TGTGCCAGCAGCAATGCGGGGCTTGATCAGCCCCAGCATTTT. The variable domain in full, completed from reference TRBV5-4 and TRBJ1-5, reads ETGVTQSPTHLIKTRGQQVTLRCSSQSGHNTVSWYQQALGQGPQFIFQYYREEENGRGNFPPRFSGLQFPNYSSELNVNALELDDSALYLCASSNAGLDQPQHFGDGTRLSIL.

This clone has only a few counts. V gene TRBV5-1 combines with J gene TRBJ1-1, with D hard to call. Germline V gene lookup returns CDR1 SGHRS and CDR2 YFSETQ. Trimming removed 5 bases from V and 1 base from J, with 3 bases in between. The CDR3 is 11 amino acids. The CDR3 here is CASRENTEAFF. The CDR3 DNA is TGCGCCAGCAGGGAGAACACTGAAGCTTTCTTT.

The chain combines TRBV30 with TRBJ1-2; D is possibly TRBD1 (5 bases). CDR3 length equals 11 residues. The germline V gene has CDR1 GTSNPN and CDR2 SVGIG (reference sequence). V shed 4 bases and J shed 7 bases, with 10 bases lying between them. The CDR3 sequence is CAWMRDRGYTF. CDR3 in DNA: TGTGCCTGGATGCGGGACCGTGGCTACACCTTC.

This chain uses TRBV29-1 with TRBJ1-5, with a tentative D call TRBD1 (6 bases). The germline CDR1 and CDR2 sequences are SQVTM and ANQGSEA. V was trimmed by 3 bases and J by 6 bases, leaving 12 bases between them. There are 13 residues in the CDR3. In nucleotides, the CDR3 is TGCAGCGTTGAGGTGGACAGAGGTCAGCCCCAGCATTTT. It is translated as CSVEVDRGQPQHF.

This clone was detected only a few times. The chain uses TRBV5-1 and TRBJ2-3, with 12 bases lining up with TRBD2. Germline lookup yields CDR1 SGHRS and CDR2 YFSETQ. This CDR3 has 16 residues. V shed 4 bases, J shed 4 bases, and the junction held 7 bases outside the gene matches. The CDR3 sequence is CASSHRTSGKPDTQYF. The CDR3 coding sequence is TGCGCCAGCAGCCACCGGACTAGCGGGAAACCAGATACGCAGTATTTT.

The chain recombines TRBV25-1 with TRBJ2-7; D perhaps matches TRBD2 (5 bases). This CDR3 has 14 amino acids. Germline V gives CDR1 MGHDK, CDR2 SYGVNS. V lost 2 bases and J lost 6, with 14 bases in between. The CDR3: CASSEPRPGSEQYF. CDR3 DNA sequence: TGTGCCAGCAGTGAACCCCGGCCGGGGTCCGAGCAGTACTTC.

The chain is built from TRBV4-3 and TRBJ1-1, with a tentative D call TRBD1 (5 bases). The CDR3 is made up of 14 amino acids. Germline V gives CDR1 LGHNA, CDR2 YSLEER. The ends were cut back, 5 bases at V and 4 bases at J, with 14 bases in the middle. The CDR3 DNA reads as TGCGCCAGCAGCTTGGGTCAGGGCCCCACTGAAGCTTTCTTT. It is translated as CASSLGQGPTEAFF.

The chain combines TRBV5-1 with TRBJ2-2, with D uncertain. Germline CDR1 SGHRS, CDR2 YFSETQ. The CDR3 length is 15 residues. V lost 3 bases and J 2 bases, leaving 11 bases between the germline ends. CDR3 nucleotide sequence: TGCGCCAGCAGCTCCGAAGGGCCCAACACCGGGGAGCTGTTTTTT. This sequence encodes CASSSEGPNTGELFF. Based on the CDR3 plus reference TRBV5-1 and TRBJ2-2, the full variable domain is KAGVTQTPRYLIKTRGQQVTLSCSPISGHRSVSWYQQTPGQGLQFLFEYFSETQRNKGNFPGRFSGRQFSNSRSEMNVSTLELGDSALYLCASSSEGPNTGELFFGEGSRLTVL.

The V gene is TRBV30, the J gene TRBJ1-1; tentative D call: TRBD1 (6 bases). Germline V gene sequence: CDR1 GTSNPN, CDR2 SVGIG (reference sequence). This CDR3 is built from 16 residues. V was trimmed by 3 bases and J by 0 bases, leaving 17 bases between them. The CDR3 region is CAWSPHQGIVNTEAFF. CDR3 bases: TGTGCCTGGAGCCCTCATCAGGGGATTGTGAACACTGAAGCTTTCTTT.

A few counts support this clone. The rearrangement uses TRBV7-2 and TRBJ2-1; 7 bases line up with TRBD2. Looked up from germline, CDR1 is SGHTA and CDR2 is FQGNSA. Trimming at V came to 6 bases and at J to 10 bases, leaving 6 bases not matched to a gene. The CDR3 has 12 residues. The CDR3 spells CASRPIGGEQFF. CDR3 coding DNA: TGTGCCAGCAGACCGATCGGGGGGGAGCAGTTCTTC.

In DNA form, the CDR3 reads TGTGCCAGCAGAATTGGGACCGAAGAGACCCAGTACTTC. This sequence encodes CASRIGTEETQYF. The chain carries TRBV6-5 and TRBJ2-5; the D call may be TRBD1 or TRBD2 (5 bases each). CDR1 is MNHEY, CDR2 SVGAGI, per germline. The ends were cut back, 6 bases at V and 3 bases at J, with 11 bases in the middle. The CDR3 covers 13 residues.

The V gene is TRBV20-1, the J gene TRBJ1-1; D gene ambiguous. The CDR3 spans 10 residues. V dropped 2 bases and J dropped 6 bases, with 4 bases sitting between them. The V gene's germline CDR1 is DFQATT and CDR2 SNEGSKA (reference sequence). The CDR3 DNA sequence: TGCAGTGCTAGACAGGCTGAAGCTTTCTTT. This sequence encodes CSARQAEAFF.

Comment on this clone: Compared with germline, one end of the junction differs, possibly owing to a read error. CDR3 in amino acids: CASSQAAPDAIKYF. The CDR3 region has the DNA TGCGCCAGCAGCCAAGCCGCGCCGGACGCCATTAAGTATTTT. The rearrangement uses TRBV4-3 and TRBJ1-5, with unresolved D. The CDR3 contains 14 residues. Germline V gives CDR1 LGHNA, CDR2 YSLEER.

J is TRBJ2-5 and V is TRBV11-2; D not certain. Germline loops: CDR1 SGHAT, CDR2 FQNNGV. Trimming took 5 bases from V and 2 from J, leaving 0 bases between them. The CDR3 covers 10 residues. The CDR3 loop reads CASSQETQYF. CDR3 sequence (DNA): TGTGCCAGCAGCCAAGAGACCCAGTACTTC.